The 15 T cell receptor beta chains below were found in one sample sequenced in a study of CD8+ T cells in alopecia areata. Sequencing templates came from extracted RNA that was reverse transcribed into cDNA. Generated by immunoSEQ multiplex PCR, the TCRdb table keeps only in-frame clones and is missing some. The sample has about 180,000 clones; 50% to 70% are singletons. Specimen: CD4+ T cells sorted from blood, collected at week 0. The receptors were gathered from a human donor with alopecia areata.

The V call is TRBV7-2, the J call TRBJ2-2; D remains unclear. This CDR3 spans 16 amino acids. Trimming took off 4 bases at V and 0 bases at J, with 12 bases between the two ends. The germline gives CDR1 SGHTA, CDR2 FQGNSA. This CDR3 is CASSSNWVANTGELFF. CDR3 in DNA: TGTGCCAGCAGCTCCAACTGGGTGGCGAACACCGGGGAGCTGTTTTTT.

The CDR3 region is CATSRGRGLQETQYF. The CDR3 DNA reads as TGTGCCACCAGCAGAGGCAGGGGACTACAAGAGACCCAGTACTTC. J is TRBJ2-5 and V is TRBV15, with a possible D match to TRBD2 (7 bases). CDR3 length: 15 amino acids. CDR1 is LNHNV, CDR2 YYDKDF, per germline (reference sequence). Trimming left V 1 base short and J 2 bases short, with 11 bases between. The whole variable domain, filled in from reference TRBV15 and TRBJ2-5, reads DAMVIQNPRYQVTQFGKPVTLSCSQTLNHNVMYWYQQKSSQAPKLLFHYYDKDFNNEADTPDNFQSRRPNTSFCFLDIRSPGLGDTAMYLCATSRGRGLQETQYFGPGTRLLVL.

The chain uses TRBV2 and TRBJ1-2, with D uncertain. The V end lost 1 base, the J end lost 3 bases, and 6 bases lay between the germline ends. This CDR3 has 13 amino acids. CDR1 is SNHLY, CDR2 FYNNEI, per germline. DNA for the CDR3: TGTGCCAGCAGTGAAGGGGCAGACTATGGCTACACCTTC. Translating gives CASSEGADYGYTF.

V is TRBV4-3 and J is TRBJ2-3; 9 positions match TRBD1. V lost 3 bases to trimming and J lost 6 bases; unmatched junction nucleotides: 10. CDR3 length equals 16 residues. Germline-derived CDR1 and CDR2 are LGHNA and YSLEER. CDR3 loop: CASSQGPGQGSDTQYF. CDR3 nucleotides: TGCGCCAGCAGCCAGGGCCCAGGACAGGGGTCGGATACGCAGTATTTT.

This chain links TRBV27 with TRBJ2-3; tentatively, D is TRBD2 (6 bases). Germline V gives CDR1 MNHEY, CDR2 SMNVEV (reference sequence). V was trimmed by 8 bases and J by 0 bases, leaving 9 bases between them. This CDR3 has 13 residues. CDR3 coding DNA: TGTGCCAGCCGCGGGGCGAGCACAGATACGCAGTATTTT. Translation: CASRGASTDTQYF.

V gene TRBV9 combines with J gene TRBJ2-4; the D gene is possibly TRBD2 (5 bases). Germline-derived CDR1 and CDR2 are SGDLS and YYNGEE. Trimming removed 0 bases from V and 2 bases from J, with 18 bases in between. The CDR3 loop spans 18 amino acids. The CDR3: CASSVGSPGSGTKNIQYF. Here the CDR3 DNA reads TGTGCCAGCAGCGTAGGCTCACCGGGATCCGGCACCAAAAACATTCAGTACTTC.

The J gene is TRBJ2-3, the V gene TRBV6-1, with TRBD1 matching 11 bases. The V and J ends lost 5 bases and 5 bases, in that order; junction bases with no gene match: 6. The germline V gene encodes CDR1 MNHNS and CDR2 SASEGT. The CDR3 sequence is 15 residues long. The DNA of the CDR3 is TGTGCCAGCAGTCCCCGGACAGGGGGCGGAGATACGCAGTATTTT. Translation: CASSPRTGGGDTQYF.

The chain carries TRBV28 and TRBJ1-6, with D perhaps matching TRBD1 (6 bases). CDR1 and CDR2 from the germline V gene are MDHEN and SYDVKM. This CDR3 is built from 13 residues. Trimming removed 5 bases at V and 9 bases at J, with 11 bases between. CDR3 amino acids: CASSPHRVSPLHF. The CDR3 region has the DNA TGTGCCAGCAGTCCCCACAGGGTTTCACCCCTCCACTTT.

The rearrangement joins TRBV7-9 to TRBJ2-1; 11 nucleotides match TRBD2. Trimming cost V 5 bases and J 6 bases; bases outside gene matches: 12. Germline CDR1 reads SEHNR; CDR2 reads FQNEAQ (reference sequence). The length of the CDR3 is 17 residues. The CDR3 here is CASSPSRIAGGGNEQFF. The CDR3 DNA reads as TGTGCCAGCAGCCCCTCCCGGATAGCGGGGGGGGGCAATGAGCAGTTCTTC.

This clone was picked up a small number of times. J is TRBJ2-1 and V is TRBV5-6; weak D call: TRBD2 (6 bases). CDR1 and CDR2 from the germline V gene are SGHDT and YYEEEE. The V end was cut by 7 bases, the J end by 4 bases, with 21 bases between. The CDR3 is 16 residues long. Written as DNA, the CDR3 is TGTGCCAGCTACGGGACGGGGGAAACCACTTACAATGAGCAGTTCTTC. Protein: CASYGTGETTYNEQFF. Variable domain in full (rest from reference TRBV5-6 and TRBJ2-1): DAGVTQSPTHLIKTRGQQVTLRCSPKSGHDTVSWYQQALGQGPQFIFQYYEEEERQRGNFPDRFSGHQFPNYSSELNVNALLLGDSALYLCASYGTGETTYNEQFFGPGTRLTVL.

This clone was found a few times. The chain has TRBV30 and TRBJ1-1; 7 bases fit TRBD1. This CDR3 has 12 amino acids. J lost 6 bases, V lost 2 bases, and 3 bases had no gene match. Germline-derived CDR1 and CDR2 are GTSNPN and SVGIG (reference sequence). The chain's CDR3 is CAWSTGVAEAFF. The CDR3 DNA reads as TGTGCCTGGAGTACAGGGGTTGCTGAAGCTTTCTTT.

This chain joins TRBV29-1 and TRBJ1-6, with 9 bases matching TRBD1. This CDR3 comprises 17 residues. Germline assignment: CDR1 SQVTM and CDR2 ANQGSEA. The J segment lost 10 bases and the V segment lost 7 bases, leaving 20 bases of the junction unmatched. The CDR3 DNA reads as TGCAGCGCTCCCCTACCGTCACCGGGACAGGGTGAATCACCCCTCCACTTT. Its translation is CSAPLPSPGQGESPLHF.

J is TRBJ1-1 and V is TRBV29-1; perhaps TRBD1 as D (5 bases). V was pared by 6 bases and J by 6 bases, with 14 bases between. The CDR3 has 12 amino acids. Germline V lookup: CDR1 SQVTM, CDR2 ANQGSEA. The CDR3 loop is CSVGGGDAEAFF. CDR3 bases: TGCAGCGTCGGTGGGGGGGACGCTGAAGCTTTCTTT.

The chain combines TRBV5-6 with TRBJ1-2; D is undetermined. The germline CDR1 and CDR2 sequences are SGHDT and YYEEEE. The CDR3 is 13 amino acids. Trimming left V 6 bases short and J 8 bases short, with 17 bases between. CDR3 coding DNA: TGTGCCAGCAACCAAGCGTTCAACCAGGGCTACACCTTC. Protein product: CASNQAFNQGYTF.

This sequence joins TRBV6-1 and TRBJ1-2; D remains unclear. The CDR3 has 14 amino acids. V was cut by 4 bases and J by 2 bases, with 11 bases left in between. CDR1 and CDR2 from the germline V gene are MNHNS and SASEGT. CDR3 DNA sequence: TGTGCCAGCAGTGCGATAGACGGGAACTATGGCTACACCTTC. Amino acid sequence: CASSAIDGNYGYTF.